This TCR beta chain was sequenced for a study of cytomegalovirus exposure and HLA in healthy donors. Study-wide points: In a later analysis, donors in an Asian-associated ancestry cluster reportedly had fewer N-insertions in productive TCRs than the cohort mean. In all likelihood, a cluster of highly shared sequence variants was a sequencing artifact.

PCR amplification relied on 60 Vbeta primers (plus 13 Jbeta primers). Clones were sequenced by immunoSEQ multiplex PCR, and TCRdb holds only the in-frame ones, with some missing. The profile covers about 160,000 clones, with 65% to 80% appearing a single time and around 7% taken by the ten largest. Germline lookup yields CDR1 SGHAT and CDR2 FQNNGV. Between the trimmed V and J ends, which lost 2 bases and 2 bases, there was a span of 12 bases. This CDR3 has 15 amino acids. Note on this clone: The antigen is undetermined.

V gene TRBV11-2 combines with J gene TRBJ1-1; tentative D call: TRBD1 (6 bases). Sequencing was carried out using PBMCs. This clonotype originated in a woman aged 40-49 years in good health and CMV-seropositive. CDR3 DNA: TGTGCCAGCAGCTTACAGGGGAAGTCCAACACTGAAGCTTTCTTT. This sequence encodes CASSLQGKSNTEAFF.